What follows are 21 T cell receptor beta chains derived from one specimen sequenced in a study of long-term antiretroviral therapy in people with HIV. Sequencing relied on immunoSEQ assay v3.0, run at survey level. Sequencing was performed with immunoSEQ multiplex PCR; in TCRdb, only in-frame clones are kept and a portion is missing. The sample lists 19,000 or so clones; around 78% were seen once. Sequences were derived from unsorted PBMCs, sampled 2.2 years after starting antiretroviral therapy. These TCRs come from a man aged 50 or older with HIV.

Here the CDR3 reads CASSQEGSTYGYTF. CDR3 DNA: TGCGCCAGCAGCCAAGAAGGCAGCACCTATGGCTACACCTTC. This rearrangement joins TRBV4-3 to TRBJ1-2; D gene ambiguous. Trimming took 0 bases from V and 4 from J, leaving 9 bases between them. Germline lookup yields CDR1 LGHNA and CDR2 YSLEER. The CDR3 spans 14 residues.

The chain carries TRBV6-5 and TRBJ1-2; D may be TRBD1 (6 bases). The CDR3 covers 12 residues. The V gene's germline CDR1 is MNHEY and CDR2 SVGAGI. The V gene lost 7 bases and the J gene lost 7 bases, with 13 bases spanning the gap. The CDR3: CASTKGGGGYTF. The CDR3 DNA reads as TGTGCCAGCACCAAAGGGGGAGGTGGCTACACCTTC.

The CDR3 here is CASKPGPSSYNEQFF. The CDR3 bases are TGTGCCAGCAAACCGGGACCCAGCTCCTACAATGAGCAGTTCTTC. The rearrangement links TRBV6-5 to TRBJ2-1; D might be TRBD1 or TRBD2, each matching 5 bases. The V gene's germline CDR1 is MNHEY and CDR2 SVGAGI. V was pared by 7 bases and J by 0 bases, with 13 bases between. The CDR3 loop spans 15 amino acids.

This chain connects TRBV21-1 to TRBJ2-5. TRBV21-1 is marked as a pseudogene. The CDR3 sequence is 12 residues long. CDR3 in DNA: TGTGCCAGCAGCAAAGTCCAAGAGACCCAGTACTTC. Translating gives CASSKVQETQYF.

This sequence joins TRBV6-6 and TRBJ2-5; tentative D call: TRBD2 (7 bases). This CDR3 has 13 residues. Germline CDR1 reads MNHNY; CDR2 reads SVGAGI (reference sequence). V dropped 6 bases and J dropped 2 bases, with 10 bases sitting between them. The CDR3: CASRGGGQETQYF. CDR3 DNA: TGTGCCAGCAGGGGAGGGGGGCAAGAGACCCAGTACTTC.

The rearrangement uses TRBV7-8 and TRBJ1-4; no clear D. The CDR3 contains 14 residues. V dropped 1 base and J dropped 3 bases, with 6 bases sitting between them. CDR1 is SGHVS and CDR2 is FQNEAQ in the germline V gene. The chain's CDR3 is CASSLGPSNEKLFF. For the CDR3, the DNA is TGTGCCAGCAGCTTAGGTCCGTCTAATGAAAAACTGTTTTTT.

The chain couples TRBV9 to TRBJ2-5, with D maybe TRBD1 (6 bases). Deletions cut 1 base from V and 3 bases from J, with 13 bases between. The CDR3 spans 15 residues. Looked up from germline, CDR1 is SGDLS and CDR2 is YYNGEE. The CDR3, as DNA: TGTGCCAGCAGCGTAAGGTTGGGGGCGGAAGAGACCCAGTACTTC. This codes for CASSVRLGAEETQYF.

The chain recombines TRBV6-5 with TRBJ2-7; no clear D gene. Germline assignment: CDR1 MNHEY and CDR2 SVGAGI. The CDR3 has 14 residues. Trimming cost V 2 bases and J 2 bases, with 10 bases left between them. The CDR3 nucleotides are TGTGCCAGCAGTTACCGGGCCCCTACCTACGAGCAGTACTTC. Translation: CASSYRAPTYEQYF.

There are a few counts of this clone. This chain links TRBV6-1 with TRBJ2-7; TRBD2 matches at 14 bases. The CDR3 contains 13 residues. Per germline, CDR1 MNHNS and CDR2 SASEGT. The V and J ends lost 6 bases and 13 bases, in that order; junction bases with no gene match: 8. CDR3 sequence reads: CASRDPTSGRAYF. In nucleotides, the CDR3 is TGTGCCAGCAGAGACCCGACTAGCGGGAGGGCTTACTTC.

The chain uses TRBV11-3 and TRBJ1-5, with D perhaps TRBD1 (5 bases). Deletions cut 5 bases from V and 3 bases from J, with 17 bases between. This CDR3 has 16 residues. Per the germline V gene, CDR1 is SGHNT and CDR2 is YENEEA. The DNA for the CDR3 is TGTGCCAGCAGCCAAAGAGGTACAGGCCTCAATCAGCCCCAGCATTTT. It is translated as CASSQRGTGLNQPQHF. The whole variable domain, remainder taken from reference TRBV11-3 and TRBJ1-5, is EAGVVQSPRYKIIEKKQPVAFWCNPISGHNTLYWYLQNLGQGPELLIRYENEEAVDDSQLPKDRFSAERLKGVDSTLKIQPAELGDSAVYLCASSQRGTGLNQPQHFGDGTRLSIL.

This clone was seen only a few times. The chain carries TRBV6-6 and TRBJ1-1; no firm D call. The CDR3 loop spans 12 amino acids. Between the trimmed V and J ends, which lost 2 bases and 3 bases, there was a span of 4 bases. Germline values: CDR1 MNHNY, CDR2 SVGAGI (reference sequence). CDR3: CASSYSDTEAFF. The CDR3 nucleotides read TGTGCCAGCAGTTACAGTGACACTGAAGCTTTCTTT.

A single count supports this clone. This chain uses TRBV2 with TRBJ2-7, with D perhaps matching TRBD1 (6 bases). Trimming removed 7 bases at V and 3 bases at J, with 19 bases between. Germline V gene data show CDR1 as SNHLY and CDR2 as FYNNEI. The CDR3 consists of 15 residues. CDR3 DNA sequence: TGTGCCAGCACCACACAGGGTAGCACGAACTACGAGCAGTACTTC. It encodes CASTTQGSTNYEQYF.

The chain combines TRBV6-5 with TRBJ1-2; the D gene is possibly TRBD1 (5 bases). CDR1 and CDR2 (germline): MNHEY, SVGAGI. The V end was cut by 6 bases, the J end by 7 bases, with 12 bases between. The CDR3 runs 12 residues. The CDR3 here is CASSRQMSGYTF. Written as DNA, the CDR3 is TGTGCCAGCAGCCGACAGATGTCTGGCTACACCTTC.

V is TRBV6-5 and J is TRBJ1-1, with D maybe TRBD1 (6 bases). Trimming pared 6 bases from V and 7 bases from J, leaving 18 bases between. This CDR3 has 14 amino acids. CDR1 MNHEY and CDR2 SVGAGI come from the germline V gene. The CDR3 DNA follows: TGTGCCAGCAGCTTGCTAGTACAGGGCGGTGAAGCTTTCTTT. It codes for CASSLLVQGGEAFF.

This chain uses TRBV7-6 with TRBJ2-1, with D perhaps TRBD2 (6 bases). Germline assignment: CDR1 SGHVS and CDR2 FNYEAQ. The germline V and J ends were trimmed by 2 bases and 5 bases, with 10 bases remaining between them. The CDR3 totals 14 residues. This chain's CDR3 is CASSLTGTDNEQFF. In DNA, the CDR3 is TGTGCCAGCAGCTTAACGGGGACTGACAATGAGCAGTTCTTC.

The V and J genes are TRBV14 and TRBJ2-3; 9 bases map to TRBD1. With V trimmed by 6 bases and J by 1 base, 2 bases remained unmatched. Germline V CDR1 and CDR2: SGHDN, FVKESK. The CDR3 has 14 amino acids. CDR3 sequence: CASRRTGGTDTQYF. DNA for the CDR3: TGTGCCAGCAGACGGACAGGGGGCACAGATACGCAGTATTTT.

The chain links TRBV19 to TRBJ2-3; no clear D gene. Germline assignment: CDR1 LNHDA and CDR2 SQIVND (reference sequence). The germline V and J ends were trimmed by 9 bases and 0 bases, with 13 bases remaining between them. This CDR3 spans 14 amino acids. As DNA, the CDR3 is TGTGCCAGCCCCAAACCCTTTAGCACAGATACGCAGTATTTT. It encodes CASPKPFSTDTQYF.

The chain has TRBV29-1 and TRBJ2-5; TRBD2 matches at 8 bases. The CDR3 loop spans 16 amino acids. Germline V gives CDR1 SQVTM, CDR2 ANQGSEA. Trimming cost V 3 bases and J 0 bases; bases outside gene matches: 9. The CDR3 DNA reads as TGCAGCGTTGACGGGGGGGGCGGGCTGTACCAAGAGACCCAGTACTTC. This gives the protein CSVDGGGGLYQETQYF.

The chain carries TRBV10-3 and TRBJ2-5, with D perhaps TRBD2 (6 bases). V gave up 2 bases and J gave up 1 base, with 8 bases separating them. This CDR3 spans 14 amino acids. Germline-derived CDR1 and CDR2 are ENHRY and SYGVKD. The CDR3 region has the DNA TGTGCCATCAGTGAGCCGGGGGTCCAAGAGACCCAGTACTTC. The encoded protein is CAISEPGVQETQYF.

V usage is TRBV7-9 and J usage is TRBJ2-7, with D unclear. V lost 1 base and J lost 5, with 0 bases in between. The CDR3 is 10 amino acids. Germline values: CDR1 SEHNR, CDR2 FQNEAQ (reference sequence). The CDR3 loop is CASSLDEQYF. As DNA, the CDR3 is TGTGCCAGCAGCTTAGACGAGCAGTACTTC.

The gene calls are TRBV19 and TRBJ2-4, with TRBD1 matching 8 bases. The germline CDR1 and CDR2 sequences are LNHDA and SQIVND (reference sequence). Trimming removed 3 bases from V and 3 bases from J; junction bases left unmatched: 4. This CDR3 has 15 residues. CDR3: CASSIPGQGKNIQYF. CDR3 sequence (DNA): TGTGCCAGTAGTATCCCAGGACAGGGCAAAAACATTCAGTACTTC.